This record concerns one TCR beta chain sequence. Its antigen is unknown. The data belong to a study of T cell responses to AZD1222 COVID-19 vaccine. Study-wide context: Some second doses came at about 4 weeks and others at about 12 weeks; these were pooled. Findings and caveats of the study: It should be noted that donors were predominantly white British and more often female, and clonal diversity was possibly underestimated.

The trim removed 6 bases at V and 8 bases at J, leaving 4 bases unmatched. Germline V gives CDR1 LNHDA, CDR2 SQIVND (reference sequence). The CDR3 has 14 residues. Sequenced by immunoSEQ multiplex PCR; TCRdb stores in-frame clones only, minus some. This table has about 130,000 clones, less than 95% appearing once. The input for sequencing was peripheral blood, taken on day 0 of AZD1222 vaccination. This chain links TRBV19 with TRBJ1-6; 10 bases are shared with TRBD1. This receptor was obtained from an adult in good health. The CDR3 loop is CASRGQGWYSPLHF. The DNA for the CDR3 is TGTGCCAGTAGGGGACAGGGGTGGTATTCACCCCTCCACTTT. The full variable domain, its missing parts supplied by reference TRBV19 and TRBJ1-6, is DGGITQSPKYLFRKEGQNVTLSCEQNLNHDAMYWYRQDPGQGLRLIYYSQIVNDFQKGDIAEGYSVSREKKESFPLTVTSAQKNPTAFYLCASRGQGWYSPLHFGNGTRLTVT.